This record concerns one T cell receptor beta chain sequence. The data were obtained in a study of blood T cell repertoires in COVID-19. Looking at the study overall: Sites in the United States, Italy and Spain provided acute and convalescent COVID-19 samples. PBMCs, B-cell-depleted T cells, or T cells provided the cDNA or gDNA that made up the material.

TCRdb keeps only in-frame clones here, not all; method: immunoSEQ multiplex PCR. The table lists roughly 62,000 clones, approximately 79% of them singletons. The V gene's germline CDR1 is SGHRS and CDR2 YFSETQ. V was clipped by 4 bases and J by 5 bases, with 9 bases between them. The CDR3 contains 13 residues. The chain links TRBV5-1 to TRBJ2-2; D gene ambiguous. Sequenced: peripheral blood. This receptor was obtained from a woman over 75 with active or convalescent COVID-19. CDR3 amino acids: CASSILETGELFF. CDR3 in DNA: TGCGCCAGCAGCATACTGGAGACCGGGGAGCTGTTTTTT.